A selection of T cell receptor beta chains follows, all from one sample in a study of CD8 T cells in ankylosing spondylitis. In TCRdb, the 5' RACE reads were re-called with MiXCR into one record per CDR3 protein. The sample holds approximately 340,000 distinct CDR3 sequences, roughly 14% seen once. The specimen sequenced was blood, either unsorted or a sorted T cell fraction (not recorded which). The receptors originated from a male donor with ankylosing spondylitis or in good health (not recorded which). Each CDR3 is given with its conserved first and last residue.

V gene	J gene	CDR3 protein
TRBV5-1	TRBJ2-1	CASSLGSTGLDEQFF
TRBV5-1	TRBJ1-1	CASSYPGNEAFF
TRBV12-3/TRBV12-4	TRBJ2-5	CASSLGGLQETQYF
TRBV12-3/TRBV12-4	TRBJ2-3	CASSAPGLADTDTQYF
TRBV24-1	TRBJ2-1	CATSDPGHGEDEQFF
TRBV4-2	TRBJ2-6	CASTPNRVSSGANVLTF
TRBV5-1	TRBJ2-5	CASSLFGAETQYF
TRBV2	TRBJ2-3	CASSEQGSSSDTQYF
TRBV5-1	TRBJ1-2	CASSWGQTNGYTF
TRBV5-1	TRBJ2-3	CASSYNIMGPHSGTDTQYF
TRBV6-5	TRBJ2-7	CASSFRSQGSYEQYF
TRBV29-1	TRBJ1-1	CSAGQSNTEAFF
TRBV7-8	TRBJ2-4	CASSPPGGGNIQYF
TRBV6-1	TRBJ2-2	CASLPGLGNTGELFF
TRBV6-5	TRBJ2-7	CASSSLGQGGFEQYF
TRBV20-1	TRBJ2-1	CSARDEKGAVLAGVGNEQFF